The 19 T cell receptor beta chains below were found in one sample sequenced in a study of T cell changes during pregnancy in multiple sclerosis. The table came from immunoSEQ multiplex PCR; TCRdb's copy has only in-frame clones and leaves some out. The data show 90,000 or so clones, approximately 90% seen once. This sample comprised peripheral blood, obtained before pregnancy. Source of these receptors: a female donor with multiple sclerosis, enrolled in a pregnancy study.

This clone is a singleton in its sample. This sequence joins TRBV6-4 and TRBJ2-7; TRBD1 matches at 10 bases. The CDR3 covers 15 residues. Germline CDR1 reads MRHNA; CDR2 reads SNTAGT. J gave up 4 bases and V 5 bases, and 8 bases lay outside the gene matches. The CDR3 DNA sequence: TGTGCCAGCAGTAGAGACAGGGGGCGCATTTACGAGCAGTACTTC. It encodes CASSRDRGRIYEQYF.

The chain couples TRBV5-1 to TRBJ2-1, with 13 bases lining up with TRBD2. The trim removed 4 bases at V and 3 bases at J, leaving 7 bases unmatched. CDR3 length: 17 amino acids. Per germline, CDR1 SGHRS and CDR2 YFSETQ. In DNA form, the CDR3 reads TGCGCCAGCAGCGAAGGGACTAGCGGGATAATCTACAATGAGCAGTTCTTC. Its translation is CASSEGTSGIIYNEQFF.

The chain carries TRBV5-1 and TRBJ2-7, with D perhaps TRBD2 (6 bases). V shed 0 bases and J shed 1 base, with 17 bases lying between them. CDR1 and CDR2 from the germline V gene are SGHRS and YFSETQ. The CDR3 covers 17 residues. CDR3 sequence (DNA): TGCGCCAGCAGCTTGGGAGCAGCGGGCGGCGGATCCTACGAGCAGTACTTC. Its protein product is CASSLGAAGGGSYEQYF.

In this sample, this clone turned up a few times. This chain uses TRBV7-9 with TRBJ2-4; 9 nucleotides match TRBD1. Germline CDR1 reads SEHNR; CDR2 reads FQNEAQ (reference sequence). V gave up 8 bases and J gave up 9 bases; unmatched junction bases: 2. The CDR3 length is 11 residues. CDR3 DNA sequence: TGTGCCAGCGGGACAGGGTTCATTCAGTACTTC. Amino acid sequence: CASGTGFIQYF.

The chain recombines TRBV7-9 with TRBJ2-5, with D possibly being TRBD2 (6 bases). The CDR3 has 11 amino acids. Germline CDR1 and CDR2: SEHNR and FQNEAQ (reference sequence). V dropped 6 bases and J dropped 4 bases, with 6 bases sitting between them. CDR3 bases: TGTGCCAGCAGGGGAGGAGAGACCCAGTACTTC. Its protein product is CASRGGETQYF.

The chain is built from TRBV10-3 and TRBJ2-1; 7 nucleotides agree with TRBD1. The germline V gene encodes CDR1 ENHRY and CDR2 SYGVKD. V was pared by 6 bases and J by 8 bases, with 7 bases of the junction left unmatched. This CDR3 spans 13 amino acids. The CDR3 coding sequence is TGTGCCATCAGGACCGACAGGGCCGATGAGCAGTTCTTC. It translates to CAIRTDRADEQFF.

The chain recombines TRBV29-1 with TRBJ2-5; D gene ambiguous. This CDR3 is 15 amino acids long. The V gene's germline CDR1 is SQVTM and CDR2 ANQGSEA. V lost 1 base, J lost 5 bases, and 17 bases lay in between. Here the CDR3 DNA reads TGCAGCGTTGAAGGGGTAGCTGATAGAGCGGAGACCCAGTACTTC. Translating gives CSVEGVADRAETQYF.

The CDR3 is CASSLSFSNQPQHF. The CDR3 DNA is TGTGCCAGCAGTTTGAGTTTTAGCAATCAGCCCCAGCATTTT. The chain employs TRBV28 and TRBJ1-5; D uncertain. Per the germline V gene, CDR1 is MDHEN and CDR2 is SYDVKM. The CDR3 extends over 14 amino acids. Trimming cost V 3 bases and J 0 bases, with 6 bases left between them.

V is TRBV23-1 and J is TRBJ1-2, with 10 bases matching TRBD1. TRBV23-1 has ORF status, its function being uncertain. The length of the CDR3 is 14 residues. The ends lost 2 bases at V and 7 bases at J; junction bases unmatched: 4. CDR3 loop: CASSQTDRGGGYTF. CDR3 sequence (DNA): TGCGCCAGCAGTCAAACGGACAGGGGGGGTGGCTACACCTTC.

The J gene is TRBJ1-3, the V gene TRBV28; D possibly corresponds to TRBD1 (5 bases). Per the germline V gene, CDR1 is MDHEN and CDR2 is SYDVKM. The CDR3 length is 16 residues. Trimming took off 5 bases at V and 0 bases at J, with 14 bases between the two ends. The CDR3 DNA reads TGTGCCAGCAGTCCTTTTGGGGCAAGCTCTGGAAACACCATATATTTT. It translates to CASSPFGASSGNTIYF.

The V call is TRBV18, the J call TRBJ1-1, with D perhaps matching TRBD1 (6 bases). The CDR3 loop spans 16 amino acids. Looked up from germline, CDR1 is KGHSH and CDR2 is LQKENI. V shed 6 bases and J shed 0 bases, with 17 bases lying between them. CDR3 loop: CASSRAPDSMNTEAFF. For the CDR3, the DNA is TGTGCCAGCTCTCGCGCCCCGGACAGTATGAACACTGAAGCTTTCTTT.

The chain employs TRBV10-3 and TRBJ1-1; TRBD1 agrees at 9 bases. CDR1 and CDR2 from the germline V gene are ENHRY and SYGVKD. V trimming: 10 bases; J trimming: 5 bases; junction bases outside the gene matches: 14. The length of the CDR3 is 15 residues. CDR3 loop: CATYSQDRGGTEAFF. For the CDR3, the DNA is TGTGCCACCTATTCTCAGGACAGGGGAGGGACTGAAGCTTTCTTT.

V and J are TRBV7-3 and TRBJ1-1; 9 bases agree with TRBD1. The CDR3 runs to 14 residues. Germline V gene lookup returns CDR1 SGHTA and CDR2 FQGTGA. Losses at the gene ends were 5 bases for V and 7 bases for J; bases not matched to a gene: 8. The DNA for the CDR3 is TGTGCCAGCAGCCGGGACAGGGTAACGAATGAAGCTTTCTTT. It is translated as CASSRDRVTNEAFF.

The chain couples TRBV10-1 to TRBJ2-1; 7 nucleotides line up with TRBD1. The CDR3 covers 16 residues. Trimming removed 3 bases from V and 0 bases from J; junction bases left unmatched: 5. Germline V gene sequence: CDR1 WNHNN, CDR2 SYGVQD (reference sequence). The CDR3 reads CASSDSGTASYNEQFF. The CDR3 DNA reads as TGCGCCAGCAGTGACTCCGGGACAGCCTCCTACAATGAGCAGTTCTTC.

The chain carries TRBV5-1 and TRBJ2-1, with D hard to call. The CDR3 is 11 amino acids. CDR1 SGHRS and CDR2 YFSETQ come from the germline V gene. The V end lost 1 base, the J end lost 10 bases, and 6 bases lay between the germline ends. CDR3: CASSLIGEQFF. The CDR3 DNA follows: TGCGCCAGCAGCTTGATCGGGGAGCAGTTCTTC.

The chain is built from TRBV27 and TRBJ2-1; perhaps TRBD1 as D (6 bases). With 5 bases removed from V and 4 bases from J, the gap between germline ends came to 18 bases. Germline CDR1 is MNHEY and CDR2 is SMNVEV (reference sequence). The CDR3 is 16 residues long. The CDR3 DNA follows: TGTGCCAGCAGTCCCCCCACAGGGTCGAAGTACAATGAGCAGTTCTTC. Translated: CASSPPTGSKYNEQFF.

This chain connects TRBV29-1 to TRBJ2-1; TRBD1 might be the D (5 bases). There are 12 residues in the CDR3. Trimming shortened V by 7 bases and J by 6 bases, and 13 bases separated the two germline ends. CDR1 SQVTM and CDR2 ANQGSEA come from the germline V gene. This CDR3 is CSAVQGINEQFF. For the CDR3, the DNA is TGCAGCGCTGTCCAGGGAATCAATGAGCAGTTCTTC.

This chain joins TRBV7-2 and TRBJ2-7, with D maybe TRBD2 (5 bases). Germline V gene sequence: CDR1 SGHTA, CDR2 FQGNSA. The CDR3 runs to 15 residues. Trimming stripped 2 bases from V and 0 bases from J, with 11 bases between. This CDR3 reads CASSLNPSTSYEQYF. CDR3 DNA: TGTGCCAGCAGCTTAAACCCTAGCACCTCCTACGAGCAGTACTTC. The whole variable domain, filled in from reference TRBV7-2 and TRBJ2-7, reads GAGVSQSPSNKVTEKGKDVELRCDPISGHTALYWYRQSLGQGLEFLIYFQGNSAPDKSGLPSDRFSAERTGGSVSTLTIQRTQQEDSAVYLCASSLNPSTSYEQYFGPGTRLTVT.

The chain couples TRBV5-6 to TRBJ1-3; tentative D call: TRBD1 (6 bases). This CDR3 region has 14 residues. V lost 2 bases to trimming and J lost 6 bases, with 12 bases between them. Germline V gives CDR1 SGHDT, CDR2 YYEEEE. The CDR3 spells CASSLTGMLNTIYF. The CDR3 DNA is TGTGCCAGCAGCTTAACAGGGATGTTAAACACCATATATTTT. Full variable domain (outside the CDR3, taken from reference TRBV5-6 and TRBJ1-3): DAGVTQSPTHLIKTRGQQVTLRCSPKSGHDTVSWYQQALGQGPQFIFQYYEEEERQRGNFPDRFSGHQFPNYSSELNVNALLLGDSALYLCASSLTGMLNTIYFGEGSWLTVV.